Sequencing of this T cell receptor beta chain was carried out in a study of CD8+ T cells in alopecia areata. Study findings and constraints: Under tofacitinib, numerous expanded lesional clonotypes remained detectable in scalp and blood.

As concerns this clone: Its target is unknown.

Looked up from germline, CDR1 is SQVTM and CDR2 is ANQGSEA. With 4 bases removed from V and 1 base from J, the gap between germline ends came to 16 bases. The CDR3 is made up of 15 amino acids. After isolation, RNA underwent reverse transcription to generate cDNA as the sequencing template. Profiled with immunoSEQ multiplex PCR; TCRdb holds only in-frame clones, not every one. The table includes 200,000 or so clones, roughly two fifths detected once. Noted treatment: oral pan-JAK inhibitor, 5-10 mg twice daily. The source is a human donor with alopecia areata. The chain uses TRBV29-1 and TRBJ2-5; the D gene is possibly TRBD2 (6 bases). The sequences come from CD4+ T cells sorted from blood, collected at roughly week 30, from a patient treated with tofacitinib. The CDR3 loop reads CSVAEGLTPQETQYF. CDR3 nucleotide sequence: TGCAGCGTTGCGGAGGGACTGACCCCCCAAGAGACCCAGTACTTC. The variable domain in full, completed from reference TRBV29-1 and TRBJ2-5, reads SAVISQKPSRDICQRGTSLTIQCQVDSQVTMMFWYRQQPGQSLTLIATANQGSEATYESGFVIDKFPISRPNLTFSTLTVSNMSPEDSSIYLCSVAEGLTPQETQYFGPGTRLLVL.